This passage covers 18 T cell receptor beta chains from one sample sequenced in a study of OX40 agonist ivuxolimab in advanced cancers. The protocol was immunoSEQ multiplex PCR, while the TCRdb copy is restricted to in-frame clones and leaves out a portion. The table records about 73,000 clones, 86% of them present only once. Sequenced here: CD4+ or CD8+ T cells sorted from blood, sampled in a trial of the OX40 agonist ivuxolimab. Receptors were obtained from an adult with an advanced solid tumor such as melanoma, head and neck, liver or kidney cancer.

CDR3 in amino acids: CASSPYSYQEQYF. Here the CDR3 DNA reads TGTGCCAGCAGTCCCTATAGCTATCAGGAGCAGTACTTC. The chain is built from TRBV28 and TRBJ2-7; no clear D gene. In germline, CDR1 is MDHEN, CDR2 SYDVKM. V lost 5 bases and J 7 bases, leaving 15 bases between the germline ends. This CDR3 contains 13 residues.

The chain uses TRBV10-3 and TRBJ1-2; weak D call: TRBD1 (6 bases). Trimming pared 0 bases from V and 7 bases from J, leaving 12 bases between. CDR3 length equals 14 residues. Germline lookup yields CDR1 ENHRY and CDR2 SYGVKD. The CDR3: CAISESGGARGYTF. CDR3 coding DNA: TGTGCCATCAGTGAGTCAGGGGGGGCGCGTGGCTACACCTTC.

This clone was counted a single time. In DNA, the CDR3 is TGTGCCAGCAGTCGGGGGATGGGCACAGATACGCAGTATTTT. Protein sequence: CASSRGMGTDTQYF. V gene TRBV25-1 combines with J gene TRBJ2-3; D might be TRBD2 (6 bases). The CDR3 totals 14 residues. V was pared by 5 bases and J by 1 base, with 10 bases between. CDR1 is MGHDK and CDR2 is SYGVNS in the germline V gene.

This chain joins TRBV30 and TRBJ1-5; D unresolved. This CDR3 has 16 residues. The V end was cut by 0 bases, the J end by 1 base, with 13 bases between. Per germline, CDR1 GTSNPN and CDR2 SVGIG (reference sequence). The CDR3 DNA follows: TGTGCCTGGAGTGTTCATGAGACGGAAAGCAATCAGCCCCAGCATTTT. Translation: CAWSVHETESNQPQHF.

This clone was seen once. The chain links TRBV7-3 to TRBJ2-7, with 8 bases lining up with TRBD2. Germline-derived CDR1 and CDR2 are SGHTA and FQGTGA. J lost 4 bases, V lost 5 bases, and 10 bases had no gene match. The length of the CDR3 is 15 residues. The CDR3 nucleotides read TGTGCCAGCAGCCTGACGGCAGCGGGAGCTTACGAGCAGTACTTC. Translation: CASSLTAAGAYEQYF.

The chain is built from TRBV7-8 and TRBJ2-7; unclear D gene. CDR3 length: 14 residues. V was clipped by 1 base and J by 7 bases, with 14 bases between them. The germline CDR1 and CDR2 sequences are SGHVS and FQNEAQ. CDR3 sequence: CASSLVSSPREQYF. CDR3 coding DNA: TGTGCCAGCAGCTTAGTCTCCAGCCCCCGTGAGCAGTACTTC.

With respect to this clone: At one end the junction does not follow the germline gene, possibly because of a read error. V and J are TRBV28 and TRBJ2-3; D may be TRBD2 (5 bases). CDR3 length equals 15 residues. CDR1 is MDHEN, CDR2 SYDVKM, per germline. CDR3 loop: CASNPVGASTDTQYF. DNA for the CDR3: TGTGCCAGCAACCCGGTAGGCGCTAGCACCGATACGCAGTATTTT. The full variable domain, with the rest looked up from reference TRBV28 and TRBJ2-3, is DVKVTQSSRYLVKRTGEKVFLECVQDMDHENMFWYRQDPGLGLRLIYFSYDVKMKEKGDIPEGYSVSREKKERFSLILESASTNQTSMYLCASNPVGASTDTQYFGPGTRLTVL.

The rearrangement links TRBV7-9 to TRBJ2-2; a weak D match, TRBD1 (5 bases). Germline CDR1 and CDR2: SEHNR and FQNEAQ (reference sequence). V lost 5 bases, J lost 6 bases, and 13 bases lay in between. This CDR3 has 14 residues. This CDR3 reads CASSPPGFSGELFF. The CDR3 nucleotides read TGTGCCAGCAGCCCTCCAGGGTTCTCCGGGGAGCTGTTTTTT.

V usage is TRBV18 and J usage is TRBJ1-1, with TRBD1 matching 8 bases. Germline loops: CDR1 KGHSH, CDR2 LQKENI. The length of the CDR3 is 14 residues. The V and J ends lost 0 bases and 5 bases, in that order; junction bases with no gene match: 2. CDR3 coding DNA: TGTGCCAGCTCACCACCGCGACAGGGGACTGAAGCTTTCTTT. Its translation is CASSPPRQGTEAFF.

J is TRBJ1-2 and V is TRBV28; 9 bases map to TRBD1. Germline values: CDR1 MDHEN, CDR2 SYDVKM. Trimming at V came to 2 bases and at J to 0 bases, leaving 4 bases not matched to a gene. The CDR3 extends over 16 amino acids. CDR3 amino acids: CASSLGGQGPNYGYTF. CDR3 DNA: TGTGCCAGCAGTTTAGGGGGACAGGGACCTAACTATGGCTACACCTTC.

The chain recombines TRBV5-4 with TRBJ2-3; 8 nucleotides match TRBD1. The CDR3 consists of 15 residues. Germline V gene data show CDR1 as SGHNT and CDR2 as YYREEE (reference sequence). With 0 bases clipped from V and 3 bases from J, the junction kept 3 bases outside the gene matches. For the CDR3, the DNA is TGTGCCAGCAGCTTGGATCAGGGGGCAACAGATACGCAGTATTTT. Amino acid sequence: CASSLDQGATDTQYF.

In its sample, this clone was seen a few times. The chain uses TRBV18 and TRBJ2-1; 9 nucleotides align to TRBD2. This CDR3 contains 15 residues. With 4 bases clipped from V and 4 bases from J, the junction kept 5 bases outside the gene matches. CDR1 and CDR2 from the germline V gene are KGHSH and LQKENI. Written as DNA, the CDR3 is TGTGCCAGCTCACTCTTAGCGGGGGCGTACAATGAGCAGTTCTTC. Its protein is CASSLLAGAYNEQFF.

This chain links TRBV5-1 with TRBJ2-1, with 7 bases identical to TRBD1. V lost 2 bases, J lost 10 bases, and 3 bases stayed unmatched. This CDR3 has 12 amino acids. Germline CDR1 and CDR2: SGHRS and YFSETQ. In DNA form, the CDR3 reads TGCGCCAGCAGCTTAGGCAGGGGGGAGCAGTTCTTC. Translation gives CASSLGRGEQFF.

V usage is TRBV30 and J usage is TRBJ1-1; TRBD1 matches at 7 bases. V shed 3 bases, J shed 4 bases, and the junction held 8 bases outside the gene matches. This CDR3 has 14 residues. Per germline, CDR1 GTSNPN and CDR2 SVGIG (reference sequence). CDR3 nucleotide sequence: TGTGCCTGGAGACAACAGGGGATTGTCACTGAAGCTTTCTTT. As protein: CAWRQQGIVTEAFF.

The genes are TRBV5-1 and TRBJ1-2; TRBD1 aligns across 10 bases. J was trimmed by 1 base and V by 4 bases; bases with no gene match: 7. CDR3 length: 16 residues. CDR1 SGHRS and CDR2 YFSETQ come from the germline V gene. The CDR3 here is CASSPPWDRGNYGYTF. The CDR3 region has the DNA TGCGCCAGCAGCCCACCCTGGGACAGGGGTAACTATGGCTACACCTTC.

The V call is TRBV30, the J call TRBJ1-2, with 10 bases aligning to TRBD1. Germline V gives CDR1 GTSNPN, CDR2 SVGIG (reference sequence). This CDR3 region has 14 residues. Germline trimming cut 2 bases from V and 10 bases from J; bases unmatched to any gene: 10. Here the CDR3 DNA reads TGTGCCTGGAGTCCGATCCGGGACAGGGGTGTCTACACCTTC. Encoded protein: CAWSPIRDRGVYTF.

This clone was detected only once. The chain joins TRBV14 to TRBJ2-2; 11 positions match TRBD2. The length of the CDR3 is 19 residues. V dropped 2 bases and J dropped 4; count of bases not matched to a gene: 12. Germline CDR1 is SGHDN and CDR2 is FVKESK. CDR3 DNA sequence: TGTGCCAGCAGCCAAAACGGCCCGAGAACTAGCGGGGGCACCGGGGAGCTGTTTTTT. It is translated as CASSQNGPRTSGGTGELFF.

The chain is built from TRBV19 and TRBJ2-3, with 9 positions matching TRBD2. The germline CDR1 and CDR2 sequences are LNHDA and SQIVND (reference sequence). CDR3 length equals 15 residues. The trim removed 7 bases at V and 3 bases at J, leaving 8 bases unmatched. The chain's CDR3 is CASKGGRDVTDTQYF. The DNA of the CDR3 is TGTGCCAGTAAGGGCGGGAGGGATGTTACAGATACGCAGTATTTT. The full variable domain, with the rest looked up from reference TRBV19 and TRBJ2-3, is DGGITQSPKYLFRKEGQNVTLSCEQNLNHDAMYWYRQDPGQGLRLIYYSQIVNDFQKGDIAEGYSVSREKKESFPLTVTSAQKNPTAFYLCASKGGRDVTDTQYFGPGTRLTVL.